This TCR beta chain was retrieved from a study of identical twins. Overall study findings and caveats: The authors drew conclusions from cross-sectional statistical analysis rather than following the same donors.

Turning to this clonotype: Its antigen is currently unknown.

TCRdb processed the 5' RACE reads anew with MiXCR; each CDR3 protein has one entry. In the table there are under 900,000 distinct CDR3 sequences, 12% of which are singletons. The sample was also linked to a second study, of yellow fever vaccine responses in identical twins.

The clonotype was recovered from a woman in her late teens or twenties in good health. The sequenced material came from PBMCs.

The CDR3 DNA sequence: TGCGCCAGCAGCTTGGGAGGATCGGCGGTTGAGCAGTACTTC. Protein: CASSLGGSAVEQYF. This chain uses TRBV5-1 with TRBJ2-7, with D unresolved. Trimming removed 0 bases from V and 7 bases from J, with 14 bases in between. Germline CDR1 is SGHRS and CDR2 is YFSETQ. This CDR3 has 14 amino acids.